This T cell receptor beta chain emerged from a study of T cell repertoires in cytomegalovirus infection. Background on the study: Based on public TCR beta signatures, there were indications of CMV infection and of a matching HLA type.

TCRdb processed the reads anew with MiXCR; each CDR3 protein has one entry. The sample contains about 890,000 distinct CDR3 sequences, under 40% of which appear only once. Study results and limitations: Predominance within the ex vivo response was attributable to HLA-C-restricted CMV-specific TCR beta clonotypes. Of the TCR beta families, the public ones yielded a cumulative frequency that identified carriers of CMV plus the relevant HLA.

This CDR3 region has 16 residues. Germline V gives CDR1 SGHVS, CDR2 FNYEAQ. About this clonotype itself: Antigen specificity is unknown. At one boundary the junction diverges from the germline segment, which might be a read error.

Source: cultured CD8+ T cells from PBMCs, taken from culture after CMV antigen stimulation. The chain links TRBV7-6 to TRBJ1-1; 9 nucleotides align to TRBD1. The sequence was obtained from a human donor in good health (CMV status not recorded). Some clones in this sample may be carry-over from other donors' samples. The CDR3 bases are TGTGCCAACAGCCAGGGACAGGGTTACATGAACACTGAAGCTTTCTTT. This codes for CANSQGQGYMNTEAFF.